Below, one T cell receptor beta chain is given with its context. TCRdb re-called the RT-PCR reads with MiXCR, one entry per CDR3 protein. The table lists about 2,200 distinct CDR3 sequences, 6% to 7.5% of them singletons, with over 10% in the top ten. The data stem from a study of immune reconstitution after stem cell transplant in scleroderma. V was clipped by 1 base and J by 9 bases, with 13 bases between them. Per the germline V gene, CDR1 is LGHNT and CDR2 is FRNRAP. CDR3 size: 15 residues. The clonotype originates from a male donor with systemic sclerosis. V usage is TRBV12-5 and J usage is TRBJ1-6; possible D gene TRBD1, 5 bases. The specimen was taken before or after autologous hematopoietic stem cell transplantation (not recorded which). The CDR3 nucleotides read TGTGCTAGTGGTTTGGGGGGGAACCCCCTTTCACCCCTCCACTTT. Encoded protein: CASGLGGNPLSPLHF.